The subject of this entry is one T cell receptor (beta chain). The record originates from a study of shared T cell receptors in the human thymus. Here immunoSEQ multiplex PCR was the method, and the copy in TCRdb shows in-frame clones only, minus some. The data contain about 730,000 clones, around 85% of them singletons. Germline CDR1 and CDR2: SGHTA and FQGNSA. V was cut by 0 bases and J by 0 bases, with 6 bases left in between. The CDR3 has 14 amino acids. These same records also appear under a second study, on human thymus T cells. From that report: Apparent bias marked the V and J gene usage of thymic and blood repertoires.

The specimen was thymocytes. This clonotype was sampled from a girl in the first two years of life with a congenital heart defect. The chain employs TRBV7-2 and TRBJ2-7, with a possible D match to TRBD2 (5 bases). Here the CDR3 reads CASSLARGSYEQYF. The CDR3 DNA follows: TGTGCCAGCAGCTTAGCCCGGGGCTCCTACGAGCAGTACTTC.